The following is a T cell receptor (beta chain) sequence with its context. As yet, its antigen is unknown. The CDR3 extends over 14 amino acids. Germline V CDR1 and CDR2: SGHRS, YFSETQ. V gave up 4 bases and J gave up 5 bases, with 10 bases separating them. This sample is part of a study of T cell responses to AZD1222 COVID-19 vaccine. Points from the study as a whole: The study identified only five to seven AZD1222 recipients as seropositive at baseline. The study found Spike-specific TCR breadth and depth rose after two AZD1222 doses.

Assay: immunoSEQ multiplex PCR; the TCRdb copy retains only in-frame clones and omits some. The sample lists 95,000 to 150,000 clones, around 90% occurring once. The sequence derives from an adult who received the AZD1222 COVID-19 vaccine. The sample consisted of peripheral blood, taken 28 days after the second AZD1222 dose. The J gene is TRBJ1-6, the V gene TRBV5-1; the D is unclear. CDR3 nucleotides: TGCGCCAGCAGCGCGGACGGAAATAATTCACCCCTCCACTTT. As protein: CASSADGNNSPLHF.